Below are 20 T cell receptor beta chains sequenced from a single sample in a study of T cells of healthy individuals. In TCRdb, the 5' RACE reads were re-called with MiXCR into one record per CDR3 protein. The table has fewer than 75,000 distinct CDR3 sequences, about 16% seen once; the top ten hold approximately 4.8%. Receptor source: a human donor in good health.

In this sample, this clonotype turned up many times. This chain links TRBV6-1 with TRBJ1-3; 7 bases line up with TRBD1. The length of the CDR3 is 12 residues. J gave up 9 bases and V 3 bases, and 2 bases lay outside the gene matches. Germline lookup yields CDR1 MNHNS and CDR2 SASEGT. This CDR3 reads CASSETGLTIYF. The CDR3 DNA follows: TGTGCCAGCAGTGAGACAGGGCTCACCATATATTTT.

This chain links TRBV12-3 or TRBV12-4 with TRBJ2-3; unclear D gene. The CDR3 runs to 12 residues. Trimming shortened V by 7 bases and J by 2 bases, and 7 bases separated the two germline ends. CDR3 sequence reads: CASKQDTDTQYF. In nucleotides, the CDR3 is TGTGCCAGCAAGCAGGACACAGATACGCAGTATTTT.

The chain recombines TRBV29-1 with TRBJ1-6; D gene unclear. In germline, CDR1 is SQVTM, CDR2 ANQGSEA. V was cut by 7 bases and J by 0 bases, with 7 bases left in between. CDR3 length: 13 residues. The CDR3 here is CSAESSYNSPLHF. The DNA for the CDR3 is TGCAGCGCCGAGAGCTCCTATAATTCACCCCTCCACTTT.

In this sample, this clonotype turned up many times. The chain couples TRBV11-2 to TRBJ2-3; D is possibly TRBD2 (6 bases). CDR3 length: 16 amino acids. Trimming stripped 6 bases from V and 2 bases from J, with 18 bases between. Germline values: CDR1 SGHAT, CDR2 FQNNGV. The CDR3 DNA follows: TGTGCCAGCAGACGTTTCACCGGGACTCCCACAGATACGCAGTATTTT. Its translation is CASRRFTGTPTDTQYF.

The sample holds many counts of this clonotype. The V call is TRBV6-5, the J call TRBJ2-1; D call uncertain. The CDR3 is 16 residues long. Deletions cut 5 bases from V and 4 bases from J, with 18 bases between. CDR1 and CDR2 from the germline V gene are MNHEY and SVGAGI. The DNA for the CDR3 is TGTGCCAGCAGTCCCTTTGTAGGATCCCCTTACAATGAGCAGTTCTTC. Translated, it gives CASSPFVGSPYNEQFF.

The V gene is TRBV7-9, the J gene TRBJ1-6, with a possible D match to TRBD1 (6 bases). The V end was cut by 5 bases, the J end by 7 bases, with 12 bases between. Per germline, CDR1 SEHNR and CDR2 FQNEAQ (reference sequence). The CDR3 loop spans 14 amino acids. The CDR3 here is CASSQGQLNSPLHF. For the CDR3, the DNA is TGTGCCAGCAGCCAGGGACAACTCAATTCACCCCTCCACTTT.

This clonotype is medium-sized by share. The gene calls are TRBV28 and TRBJ1-2, with 7 bases matching TRBD1. Germline V gene lookup returns CDR1 MDHEN and CDR2 SYDVKM. The CDR3 loop spans 16 amino acids. With V trimmed by 3 bases and J by 3 bases, 10 bases remained unmatched. The DNA for the CDR3 is TGTGCCAGCAGTTTTCTTCCCGACAGGGTGGACTATGGCTACACCTTC. Residues: CASSFLPDRVDYGYTF.

The rearrangement uses TRBV10-3 and TRBJ2-2; 7 bases line up with TRBD2. The junction had 5 bases not matched to a gene; V was cut back by 4 bases and J by 3 bases. The CDR3 consists of 15 residues. CDR1 is ENHRY, CDR2 SYGVKD, per germline. The CDR3 DNA follows: TGTGCCATCAGTGGGACTAGTTGGGACACCGGGGAGCTGTTTTTT. Amino acids: CAISGTSWDTGELFF.

This clonotype was seen repeatedly, ten times or more. CDR3 in amino acids: CASSVLAGDTQYF. The DNA of the CDR3 is TGTGCCAGCAGTGTTCTAGCGGGAGATACGCAGTATTTT. This sequence joins TRBV2 and TRBJ2-3; 8 bases are a match to TRBD2. The CDR3 has 13 amino acids. Trimming cost V 4 bases and J 5 bases; bases outside gene matches: 2. CDR1 and CDR2 (germline): SNHLY, FYNNEI.

The chain's CDR3 is CASSLLSGLSYEQYF. CDR3 coding DNA: TGCGCCAGCAGCCTCCTCAGCGGGCTCTCCTACGAGCAGTACTTC. This chain joins TRBV4-3 and TRBJ2-7; D perhaps matches TRBD2 (6 bases). Germline V gene lookup returns CDR1 LGHNA and CDR2 YSLEER. With 4 bases removed from V and 0 bases from J, the gap between germline ends came to 13 bases. CDR3 length: 15 residues.

The chain links TRBV12-3 or TRBV12-4 to TRBJ2-3, with D uncertain. The CDR3 has 12 amino acids. V was cut by 3 bases and J by 5 bases, with 6 bases left in between. The CDR3 spells CASSFPKDTQYF. DNA for the CDR3: TGTGCCAGCAGTTTCCCTAAAGATACGCAGTATTTT.

In this sample, this clonotype turned up many times. The CDR3 loop reads CASRPELALTDTQYF. CDR3 nucleotides: TGTGCCAGCAGACCCGAACTAGCGCTCACAGATACGCAGTATTTT. The gene calls are TRBV12-3 or TRBV12-4 and TRBJ2-3; 7 nucleotides align to TRBD2. The CDR3 runs to 15 residues. Trimming cost V 6 bases and J 2 bases; bases outside gene matches: 8.

J is TRBJ2-2 and V is TRBV29-1, with D possibly called TRBD1 or TRBD2 (5 bases each). V lost 8 bases and J 5 bases, leaving 12 bases between the germline ends. This CDR3 has 12 residues. CDR1 is SQVTM and CDR2 is ANQGSEA in the germline V gene. CDR3 sequence reads: CSLAGGTGELFF. In DNA form, the CDR3 reads TGCAGCCTCGCTGGGGGAACCGGGGAGCTGTTTTTT.

In its sample, this clonotype was seen many times. The V gene is TRBV9, the J gene TRBJ1-2, with D unresolved. This CDR3 region has 12 residues. V was shortened by 4 bases and J by 7 bases, with 11 bases between the two germline ends. Germline CDR1 is SGDLS and CDR2 is YYNGEE. The CDR3 loop is CASSSEYRGYTF. For the CDR3, the DNA is TGTGCCAGCAGCTCGGAGTATCGTGGCTACACCTTC.

Only a few counts were recorded for this clonotype. The J gene is TRBJ1-6, the V gene TRBV2; 7 nucleotides agree with TRBD1. The CDR3 is 13 residues long. The junction had 3 bases not matched to a gene; V was cut back by 7 bases and J by 6 bases. CDR1 and CDR2 from the germline V gene are SNHLY and FYNNEI. The CDR3 loop reads CASNRDSNSPLHF. The CDR3 DNA follows: TGTGCCAGCAACCGGGACAGTAATTCACCCCTCCACTTT.

The chain employs TRBV7-9 and TRBJ2-3, with 10 bases fitting TRBD2. The CDR3 consists of 17 residues. V lost 1 base, J lost 2 bases, and 6 bases stayed unmatched. CDR1 SEHNR and CDR2 FQNEAQ come from the germline V gene (reference sequence). CDR3 sequence: CASSLGASGGVTDTQYF. In DNA form, the CDR3 reads TGTGCCAGCAGCTTAGGGGCTAGCGGGGGCGTCACAGATACGCAGTATTTT.

This clonotype appeared many times. This sequence joins TRBV28 and TRBJ2-7, with D unclear. Trimming left V 5 bases short and J 2 bases short, with 4 bases between. CDR1 and CDR2 from the germline V gene are MDHEN and SYDVKM. The CDR3 is made up of 11 amino acids. This chain's CDR3 is CASSPTYEQYF. Written as DNA, the CDR3 is TGTGCCAGCAGTCCCACCTACGAGCAGTACTTC.

The chain employs TRBV5-1 and TRBJ2-7, with unresolved D. The CDR3 length is 12 residues. Germline V gives CDR1 SGHRS, CDR2 YFSETQ. V was clipped by 7 bases and J by 1 base, with 9 bases between them. The CDR3 DNA sequence: TGCGCCAGCTCCGTCGGGTCCTACGAGCAGTACTTC. Translated: CASSVGSYEQYF.

DNA for the CDR3: TGTGCCAGCAGGGCAGAGACAGATTTGAAGACCCAGTACTTC. Translation: CASRAETDLKTQYF. The V and J genes are TRBV28 and TRBJ2-5; the D gene is possibly TRBD1 (5 bases). V lost 6 bases, J lost 6 bases, and 17 bases lay in between. Germline lookup yields CDR1 MDHEN and CDR2 SYDVKM. The CDR3 contains 14 residues.

As DNA, the CDR3 is TGTGCCAGCAGTCCCACTAACTCTGGAAACACCATATATTTT. Translating it yields CASSPTNSGNTIYF. The rearrangement uses TRBV6-6 and TRBJ1-3; no clear D. V was trimmed by 5 bases and J by 0 bases, leaving 8 bases between them. CDR1 is MNHNY and CDR2 is SVGAGI in the germline V gene (reference sequence). CDR3 length: 14 residues.